This T cell receptor beta chain was documented in a study of shared clonotypes between healthy human individuals. Overall study: Each donor's CD4 naive and CD4 memory cells filled three plates apiece, CD8 naive two, and CD8 memory one. Overall study findings and caveats: Across a handful of donors, naive CD4 shared approximately 4.5%, naive CD8 about 3.2%, memory CD4 2% to 2.5%, memory CD8 about 0.4%.

With respect to this clone: No antigen is known for it.

Trimming shortened V by 2 bases and J by 4 bases, and 8 bases separated the two germline ends. Germline CDR1 KGHSH, CDR2 LQKENI. The CDR3 spans 13 residues. The protocol was immunoSEQ multiplex PCR, while the TCRdb copy is restricted to in-frame clones and leaves out a portion. This table has 1.4 million to 1.5 million clones, over 95% appearing once. The rearrangement links TRBV18 to TRBJ1-2; TRBD1 is a possible D gene (5 bases). This sequence was found in a man aged 25-45 years in good health. Sequencing was performed on naive CD4+ T cells sorted from blood. Specified subset: CD45RA+ positively selected. In nucleotides, the CDR3 is TGTGCCAGCTCACCATGGGACGCCTATGGCTACACCTTC. This gives the protein CASSPWDAYGYTF.